A selection of T cell receptor beta chains follows, all from one sample in a study of cytomegalovirus exposure and HLA in healthy donors. Generated by immunoSEQ multiplex PCR, the TCRdb table keeps only in-frame clones and is missing some. The profile shows under 200,000 clones, approximately 90% of them singletons. Material for sequencing was PBMCs. The origin of the receptors is a boy aged 2 to 10 in good health and CMV-seronegative. Both conserved end residues are part of each CDR3. Fields, in order: J gene, V gene, CDR3 protein.

J: TRBJ2-3; V: TRBV6-1; CDR3: CASSEAGRRDTQYF
J: TRBJ2-2; V: TRBV27; CDR3: CASSLLATSGTGELFF
J: TRBJ2-3; V: TRBV6-4; CDR3: CASSVAGGGTDTQYF
J: TRBJ2-7; V: TRBV2; CDR3: CASLDWTGGHYEQYF
J: TRBJ2-1; V: TRBV5-6; CDR3: CASSLPGGPSLNEQFF
J: TRBJ1-1; V: TRBV7-9; CDR3: CASSLGGAGEAFF
J: TRBJ2-7; V: TRBV5-4; CDR3: CASSLKGASYEQYF
J: TRBJ2-2; V: TRBV6-1; CDR3: CASKGWAGNTGELFF
J: TRBJ1-1; V: TRBV15; CDR3: CATSREPGGTEAFF
J: TRBJ1-4; V: TRBV29-1; CDR3: CSVGQGNEKLFF
J: TRBJ2-1; V: TRBV30; CDR3: CAWSPNHRDSLQSGTYNEQFF
J: TRBJ2-1; V: TRBV5-1; CDR3: CASSPGLAGGGGVEQFF
J: TRBJ2-1; V: TRBV6-5; CDR3: CASRSFLGAYEQFF
J: TRBJ1-6; V: TRBV7-3; CDR3: CASSTSYNSPLHF
J: TRBJ2-5; V: TRBV5-1; CDR3: CASSPGLAGGYQETQYF
J: TRBJ2-3; V: TRBV5-1; CDR3: CASSTRTGGDTQYF
J: TRBJ1-2; V: TRBV29-1; CDR3: CSVDGTAFYGYTF
J: NA; V: TRBV21-1; CDR3: CASSFPADNYEQYF
J: TRBJ2-1; V: TRBV29-1; CDR3: CSVVGEPGNEQFF
J: TRBJ2-7; V: TRBV4-1; CDR3: CASSQSGGQGAAGPYEQYF
J: TRBJ2-1; V: TRBV7-8; CDR3: CASSLAAGTYNEQFF
J: TRBJ1-5; V: TRBV7-2; CDR3: CASSFQGGDQPQHF
J: NA; V: TRBV14; CDR3: CASSQRGGAGWIEQYF
J: TRBJ2-7; V: TRBV28; CDR3: CASSLERTISYEQYF
J: TRBJ2-7; V: TRBV6-1; CDR3: CASSAGQSGAYEQYF
J: TRBJ1-6; V: TRBV28; CDR3: CASFAGVNSPLHF
J: TRBJ1-4; V: TRBV6-1; CDR3: CASSDPGGELTNEKLFF
J: TRBJ1-1; V: TRBV28; CDR3: CASSLRGTEAFF
J: TRBJ1-2; V: TRBV5-8; CDR3: CASSLVLQGFYGYTF
J: TRBJ1-3; V: TRBV9; CDR3: CASSGLRGLSGNTIYF
J: TRBJ2-7; V: TRBV30; CDR3: CAWSPRPGQRATYEQYF
J: TRBJ2-5; V: TRBV19; CDR3: CASSIGLAGLAGGRLETQYF
J: TRBJ2-7; V: TRBV7-9; CDR3: CASSFRDRAYEQYF
J: TRBJ1-1; V: TRBV28; CDR3: CASSFGTGDTEAFF
J: TRBJ2-7; V: TRBV5-4; CDR3: CASSPAGPGSISYEQYF
J: TRBJ2-7; V: TRBV4-1; CDR3: CASSQTGAGGYEQYF
J: TRBJ1-5; V: TRBV27; CDR3: CASKSYAGISGNQPQHF
J: TRBJ2-1; V: TRBV14; CDR3: CASSRKLAQEQFF
J: TRBJ2-2; V: TRBV5-1; CDR3: CASSLTAGWLFF
J: TRBJ2-7; V: TRBV6-1; CDR3: CASSEGIAASSYEQYF
J: TRBJ2-7; V: TRBV14; CDR3: CASSRSTGSNYEQYF
J: TRBJ2-3; V: TRBV5-1; CDR3: CASSLDLAGRDTQYF
J: TRBJ2-5; V: TRBV5-1; CDR3: CASSFSQTQETQYF
J: TRBJ2-7; V: TRBV11-2; CDR3: CASGGGLSGEQYF
J: TRBJ2-7; V: TRBV7-8; CDR3: CASTRPGQFPREQYF
J: TRBJ2-2; V: TRBV5-4; CDR3: CASSPTSWGANTGELFF
J: TRBJ2-1; V: TRBV27; CDR3: CASTPGGSGGGEQFF
J: TRBJ2-5; V: TRBV7-2; CDR3: CASSLTGGQETQYF
J: TRBJ1-2; V: TRBV5-1; CDR3: CASSLDPGTGERDGYTF
J: TRBJ2-7; V: TRBV7-2; CDR3: CASSLDGAGEQYF
J: TRBJ1-1; V: TRBV28; CDR3: CASSLAAGFAFF
J: TRBJ1-1; V: TRBV28; CDR3: CASSLGVNTEAFF
J: TRBJ1-1; V: TRBV7-2; CDR3: CASSLGGQGKEGTEAFF